This T cell receptor beta chain emerged from a study of shared clonotypes between healthy human individuals. Study summary: With ages of 18 to 49, the donors were a couple of women and a few men.

As to this clone: Its specificity is not known.

Naive CD8 isolation took CD45RO-negative cells positively selected for CCR7 and excluded terminally differentiated effector memory CD45RA+ cells. Overall study findings and caveats: Clonotype sharing across a few donors was observed for around 5% of naive CD4 clonotypes.

Germline V gene sequence: CDR1 MNHEY, CDR2 SMNVEV (reference sequence). The CDR3 extends over 14 amino acids. Trimming cost V 6 bases and J 5 bases; bases outside gene matches: 7. Method: immunoSEQ multiplex PCR; TCRdb's copy keeps in-frame clones and lacks some. In the table there are millions of clones, roughly 94% of which are singletons. The chain couples TRBV27 to TRBJ2-5; 9 bases map to TRBD1. The sequence was collected from a man aged 18 to 35 in good health. Sequenced sample: naive CD8+ T cells sorted from blood. CDR3 nucleotide sequence: TGTGCCAGCAGCGACAGGGGGTTTCGGGAGACCCAGTACTTC. Residues: CASSDRGFRETQYF.